Following are 29 T cell receptor beta chains from one sample sequenced in a study of blood T cell repertoires in COVID-19. Only in-frame clones appear in the TCRdb table, and some are missing; sequencing was by immunoSEQ multiplex PCR. The table lists 150,000 to 200,000 clones, approximately 79% of them singletons. Sequences were obtained from peripheral blood. These receptors were obtained from a woman in her thirties or forties with COVID-19, enrolled during active disease.

This clone came up a few times. The chain carries TRBV9 and TRBJ2-5; 9 bases match TRBD2. Germline loops: CDR1 SGDLS, CDR2 YYNGEE. V lost 0 bases, J lost 8 bases, and 8 bases stayed unmatched. CDR3 size: 15 residues. CDR3 DNA: TGTGCCAGCAGCGTAGGAGGCGGGAGGGCCGATACCCAGTACTTC. This encodes CASSVGGGRADTQYF.

CDR3 DNA: TGTGCCAGCAGCTCAGTGCAGGGGAACACTGAAGCTTTCTTT. This gives the protein CASSSVQGNTEAFF. This chain connects TRBV5-4 to TRBJ1-1; D perhaps matches TRBD1 (5 bases). This CDR3 contains 14 residues. Germline assignment: CDR1 SGHNT and CDR2 YYREEE (reference sequence). With 3 bases removed from V and 1 base from J, the gap between germline ends came to 10 bases.

The V gene is TRBV9, the J gene TRBJ1-1, with 8 bases fitting TRBD1. V lost 7 bases and J lost 1; bases outside the gene matches: 0. The CDR3 is 12 amino acids. In germline, CDR1 is SGDLS, CDR2 YYNGEE. The CDR3 coding sequence is TGTGCCAGCCAGGGGGCGAACACTGAAGCTTTCTTT. It encodes CASQGANTEAFF.

The rearrangement joins TRBV6-5 to TRBJ1-1; no clear D. Trimming stripped 6 bases from V and 5 bases from J, with 19 bases between. Germline assignment: CDR1 MNHEY and CDR2 SVGAGI. The CDR3 extends over 15 amino acids. CDR3 bases: TGTGCCAGCAGCTCCTCAGCCCCCACGGGGACTGAAGCTTTCTTT. Amino acid sequence: CASSSSAPTGTEAFF.

In this sample, this clone turned up once. CDR3 bases: TGTGCCAGCAGCCGATCCCCCGAGGGCTACGAGCAGTACTTC. This gives the protein CASSRSPEGYEQYF. The rearrangement uses TRBV28 and TRBJ2-7; D is perhaps TRBD2 (5 bases). Per the germline V gene, CDR1 is MDHEN and CDR2 is SYDVKM. The CDR3 extends over 14 amino acids. V lost 6 bases to trimming and J lost 3 bases, with 15 bases between them.

In its sample, this clone was seen once. The chain is built from TRBV11-2 and TRBJ2-7, with D possibly matching TRBD1 (5 bases). V was pared by 3 bases and J by 5 bases, with 20 bases between. This CDR3 contains 16 residues. The germline V gene encodes CDR1 SGHAT and CDR2 FQNNGV. CDR3 amino acids: CASSFRRQPPGNEQYF. The CDR3 nucleotides read TGTGCCAGCAGCTTTCGGCGGCAACCACCAGGGAACGAGCAGTACTTC.

The V gene is TRBV11-2, the J gene TRBJ2-3; 10 nucleotides align to TRBD1. The CDR3 is made up of 16 amino acids. CDR1 and CDR2 from the germline V gene are SGHAT and FQNNGV. V lost 1 base, J lost 7 bases, and 8 bases stayed unmatched. The CDR3 coding sequence is TGTGCCAGCAGCTTAGGCGGAGACAGGGGGCGAAATACGCAGTATTTT. Amino acid sequence: CASSLGGDRGRNTQYF. The whole variable domain, remainder taken from reference TRBV11-2 and TRBJ2-3, is EAGVAQSPRYKIIEKRQSVAFWCNPISGHATLYWYQQILGQGPKLLIQFQNNGVVDDSQLPKDRFSAERLKGVDSTLKIQPAKLEDSAVYLCASSLGGDRGRNTQYFGPGTRLTVL.

The chain employs TRBV28 and TRBJ2-6; D gene uncertain. CDR3 length: 14 residues. Germline V gene sequence: CDR1 MDHEN, CDR2 SYDVKM. V gave up 4 bases and J gave up 0 bases, with 4 bases separating them. CDR3 DNA: TGTGCCAGCAGTTCCTTCTCTGGGGCCAACGTCCTGACTTTC. Translated, it gives CASSSFSGANVLTF.

The chain couples TRBV4-2 to TRBJ2-3, with 9 bases matching TRBD2. Germline CDR1 LGHNA, CDR2 YNFKEQ. The CDR3 spans 17 residues. V lost 3 bases, J lost 3 bases, and 10 bases stayed unmatched. The CDR3, as DNA: TGTGCCAGCAGCCAGGACCCGGGACTAGCCGGGACAGATACGCAGTATTTT. Protein: CASSQDPGLAGTDTQYF.

The chain carries TRBV6-2 or TRBV6-3 and TRBJ2-7; 11 nucleotides match TRBD2. Germline-derived CDR1 and CDR2 are MNHEY and SVGEGT. Trimming at V came to 0 bases and at J to 2 bases, leaving 3 bases not matched to a gene. This CDR3 is 16 amino acids long. DNA of the CDR3: TGTGCCAGCAGTTACTCGCTAGCGGGGGGCACCTACGAGCAGTACGTC. This gives the protein CASSYSLAGGTYEQYV.

Here the CDR3 DNA reads TGCGCCAGCAGTGCGACCGGGACTAGCGGGATGAATGAGCAGTTCTTC. It codes for CASSATGTSGMNEQFF. The chain links TRBV10-1 to TRBJ2-1; 13 bases line up with TRBD2. V trimming: 4 bases; J trimming: 7 bases; junction bases outside the gene matches: 7. Germline CDR1 reads WNHNN; CDR2 reads SYGVQD (reference sequence). The CDR3 length is 16 residues.

This rearrangement joins TRBV19 to TRBJ1-5; tentatively, D is TRBD1 (5 bases). CDR1 and CDR2 (germline): LNHDA, SQIVND (reference sequence). V lost 7 bases, J lost 3 bases, and 19 bases lay in between. CDR3 length: 16 amino acids. CDR3 DNA: TGTGCCAGTACCCCCCGCGGGAGGGGAAACAATCAGCCCCAGCATTTT. Its translation is CASTPRGRGNNQPQHF.

This clone came up a few times. Distinct nucleotide sequences in the sample also encode this CDR3. The chain recombines TRBV6-5 with TRBJ1-6; 7 nucleotides align to TRBD1. CDR3 length: 15 residues. Germline CDR1 MNHEY, CDR2 SVGAGI. Germline trimming cut 5 bases from V and 5 bases from J; bases unmatched to any gene: 6. The CDR3 nucleotides read TGTGCCAGCAGTCGGACAGGTCGGAATAATTCACCCCTCCACTTT. Protein product: CASSRTGRNNSPLHF.

The genes are TRBV27 and TRBJ2-7; TRBD2 matches 13 bases. The V segment lost 5 bases and the J segment 2 bases; nucleotides outside the gene matches: 12. The CDR3 contains 18 residues. The germline V gene encodes CDR1 MNHEY and CDR2 SMNVEV (reference sequence). CDR3 region: CASSTRTRGTSGTYEQYF. The DNA for the CDR3 is TGTGCCAGCAGTACCCGGACAAGGGGGACTAGCGGGACCTACGAGCAGTACTTC.

The V gene is TRBV3-1 (or the pseudogene TRBV3-2), the J gene TRBJ2-3, with 9 bases fitting TRBD2. With V trimmed by 4 bases and J by 3 bases, 11 bases remained unmatched. The CDR3 length is 17 residues. The germline V gene has CDR1 LGHDT and CDR2 YNNKEL (reference sequence). DNA for the CDR3: TGTGCCAGCAGCCCCCGCCGGGTTAGCGGGAGTACAGATACGCAGTATTTT. It specifies CASSPRRVSGSTDTQYF.

The chain links TRBV10-1 to TRBJ2-3, with 7 bases identical to TRBD1. After removal of 4 bases from V and 9 bases from J, the junction contained 10 bases not matched to a gene. The CDR3 contains 14 residues. Germline-derived CDR1 and CDR2 are WNHNN and SYGVQD (reference sequence). The CDR3 sequence: CASSGGNPGGTQYF. CDR3 coding DNA: TGCGCCAGCAGTGGGGGAAATCCAGGGGGAACGCAGTATTTT.

This rearrangement joins TRBV5-1 to TRBJ1-1, with a weak D call TRBD1 (5 bases). Deletions cut 3 bases from V and 5 bases from J, with 14 bases between. Germline V gene lookup returns CDR1 SGHRS and CDR2 YFSETQ. There are 14 residues in the CDR3. The CDR3 loop reads CASSSGYDGTEAFF. The CDR3 bases are TGCGCCAGCAGCTCAGGGTATGACGGGACTGAAGCTTTCTTT.

This chain joins TRBV7-6 and TRBJ1-2; tentatively, D is TRBD1 (6 bases). The V end lost 5 bases, the J end lost 0 bases, and 22 bases lay between the germline ends. This CDR3 is built from 18 residues. From germline, CDR1 is SGHVS and CDR2 FNYEAQ. CDR3 bases: TGTGCCAGCAGCCCCGTTTATTTGGACAGCGGCACTAACTATGGCTACACCTTC. Amino acid sequence: CASSPVYLDSGTNYGYTF.

This sequence joins TRBV6-2 or TRBV6-3 and TRBJ1-6; maybe TRBD1 (5 bases). CDR1 and CDR2 (germline): MNHEY, SVGEGT. This CDR3 spans 16 amino acids. Trimming took 5 bases from V and 4 from J, leaving 15 bases between them. For the CDR3, the DNA is TGTGCCAGCAGTACCGACAGCCCTACTTATAATTCACCCCTCCACTTT. Its protein is CASSTDSPTYNSPLHF.

This chain connects TRBV5-8 to TRBJ2-3; 9 bases match TRBD1. CDR1 SGHTS and CDR2 YDEGEE come from the germline V gene. The V and J ends lost 4 bases and 0 bases, in that order; junction bases with no gene match: 15. The CDR3 has 19 residues. CDR3 DNA: TGTGCCAGCAGCACGGACAGGGGAAGAGCCTCAGGTAGCACAGATACGCAGTATTTT. Amino acid sequence: CASSTDRGRASGSTDTQYF.

The chain uses TRBV5-5 and TRBJ2-5, with 7 bases that match TRBD1. The trim removed 1 base at V and 2 bases at J, leaving 11 bases unmatched. The CDR3 is 17 residues long. Germline V CDR1 and CDR2: SGHKS, YYEKEE (reference sequence). The CDR3 nucleotides are TGTGCCAGCAGCTTGTCTAGGGACAGTAGTAATCAAGAGACCCAGTACTTC. This gives the protein CASSLSRDSSNQETQYF.

The V gene is TRBV11-2, the J gene TRBJ2-6; no clear D. The CDR3 sequence is 14 residues long. Germline V gene data show CDR1 as SGHAT and CDR2 as FQNNGV. The V gene lost 4 bases and the J gene lost 2 bases, with 6 bases spanning the gap. Here the CDR3 reads CASSYGAGANVLTF. As DNA, the CDR3 is TGTGCCAGCAGCTACGGAGCTGGGGCCAACGTCCTGACTTTC.

This clone was seen a few times. V usage is TRBV5-1 and J usage is TRBJ2-1; 9 bases are shared with TRBD2. The germline V gene encodes CDR1 SGHRS and CDR2 YFSETQ. The junction had 11 bases not matched to a gene; V was cut back by 1 base and J by 6 bases. This CDR3 comprises 17 residues. CDR3 in DNA: TGCGCCAGCAGCTTGTCTACCGCAGCGGGAGGAAGCAATGAGCAGTTCTTC. Translated, it gives CASSLSTAAGGSNEQFF.

The chain has TRBV14 and TRBJ2-1; the match to TRBD2 covers 8 bases. This CDR3 contains 14 residues. The V segment lost 4 bases and the J segment 12 bases; nucleotides outside the gene matches: 11. Germline values: CDR1 SGHDN, CDR2 FVKESK. The CDR3 sequence: CASSRYGLAPVQFF. The CDR3 DNA reads as TGTGCCAGCAGCCGATACGGACTAGCTCCTGTGCAGTTCTTC.

This chain connects TRBV30 to TRBJ1-5, with 9 bases identical to TRBD1. V dropped 8 bases and J dropped 6; count of bases not matched to a gene: 8. CDR3 length equals 13 residues. The germline CDR1 and CDR2 sequences are GTSNPN and SVGIG (reference sequence). CDR3 residues: CATGQGSSQPQHF. The CDR3 DNA reads TGTGCCACGGGACAGGGAAGCTCTCAGCCCCAGCATTTT.

This clone turned up a few times. The chain couples TRBV12-3 or TRBV12-4 to TRBJ2-7; 8 bases agree with TRBD2. The CDR3 has 12 amino acids. V shed 5 bases and J 6 bases; nucleotides not matched to a gene: 3. CDR3 coding DNA: TGTGCCAGCAGTAGCGGGAGAGGCGAGCAGTACTTC. It translates to CASSSGRGEQYF.

The table lists this clone with a count of one. The chain links TRBV19 to TRBJ2-7, with 9 positions matching TRBD1. Germline assignment: CDR1 LNHDA and CDR2 SQIVND (reference sequence). The CDR3 is 16 residues long. With V trimmed by 3 bases and J by 2 bases, 8 bases remained unmatched. The CDR3 nucleotides are TGTGCCAGTAGTATCGGGGTGGGGACAGGGCCCTACGAGCAGTACTTC. This gives the protein CASSIGVGTGPYEQYF.

As DNA, the CDR3 is TGCAGTGCTAGTCTCAGAGGGGGGGTTCAGCCCCAGCATTTT. Its translation: CSASLRGGVQPQHF. The chain combines TRBV20-1 with TRBJ1-5; perhaps TRBD1 as D (6 bases). Germline V CDR1 and CDR2: DFQATT, SNEGSKA (reference sequence). V shed 3 bases and J shed 6 bases, with 15 bases lying between them. The CDR3 length is 14 residues.

The chain recombines TRBV19 with TRBJ2-1, with 10 bases lining up with TRBD2. V shed 7 bases, J shed 7 bases, and the junction held 4 bases outside the gene matches. Germline V lookup: CDR1 LNHDA, CDR2 SQIVND (reference sequence). The CDR3 is 13 residues long. The CDR3 is CASNSGRHNEQFF. The CDR3 nucleotides are TGTGCCAGTAATAGCGGGAGGCATAATGAGCAGTTCTTC.